Listed here are 2 T cell receptor beta chains from one sample, sequenced in a study of T cell responses to AZD1222 COVID-19 vaccine. Sequencing used immunoSEQ multiplex PCR; TCRdb keeps in-frame clones, though not all of them. The sample has approximately 190,000 clones; 85% to 95% are singletons. The material was peripheral blood, obtained 28 days after the second AZD1222 dose. All receptors come from an adult who received the AZD1222 COVID-19 vaccine.

The chain couples TRBV7-9 to TRBJ2-1, with TRBD1 matching 7 bases. V shed 8 bases and J 0 bases; nucleotides not matched to a gene: 16. From germline, CDR1 is SEHNR and CDR2 FQNEAQ (reference sequence). CDR3 size: 18 residues. The CDR3 region has the DNA TGTGCCAGCCTCCACCGGGACAGTTTCGAGAGCTCCTACAATGAGCAGTTCTTC. Translating it yields CASLHRDSFESSYNEQFF.

The chain joins TRBV5-1 to TRBJ2-7; a weak D match, TRBD1 (5 bases). Germline V lookup: CDR1 SGHRS, CDR2 YFSETQ. This CDR3 is 14 amino acids long. Trimming cost V 4 bases and J 5 bases, with 16 bases left between them. The CDR3 is CASSKRGRDHEQYF. CDR3 sequence (DNA): TGCGCCAGCAGCAAAAGGGGCCGCGACCACGAGCAGTACTTC. The whole variable domain, filled in from reference TRBV5-1 and TRBJ2-7, reads KAGVTQTPRYLIKTRGQQVTLSCSPISGHRSVSWYQQTPGQGLQFLFEYFSETQRNKGNFPGRFSGRQFSNSRSEMNVSTLELGDSALYLCASSKRGRDHEQYFGPGTRLTVT.